This T cell receptor beta chain comes out of a study of T-cell reconstitution after alpha-beta-depleted transplantation in children. Study-wide points: T-cell numbers and diversity one year post-transplant derived largely from freshly generated T cells.

TCRbeta library construction was performed incorporating unique molecular identifiers. TCRdb re-called the PCR reads through MiXCR, storing one row per CDR3 protein. The table lists 550,000 to 600,000 distinct CDR3 sequences, approximately 22% of them singletons. This clonotype was seen a few times. What it binds is not known. This sequence was found in a boy younger than two who had a stem cell transplant for acute myeloid leukemia, so the T cells may come from the graft donor. This specimen consisted of PBMCs, mostly from graft donor cells, obtained 360 days after TCRalphabeta/CD19-depleted stem cell transplant.

Here the CDR3 reads CASSSRQEETQYF. The CDR3 DNA sequence: TGTGCCAGCAGTTCCCGACAGGAAGAGACCCAGTACTTC. The genes are TRBV27 and TRBJ2-5, with D perhaps matching TRBD1 (6 bases). The V end lost 4 bases, the J end lost 3 bases, and 9 bases lay between the germline ends. CDR1 MNHEY and CDR2 SMNVEV come from the germline V gene (reference sequence). The CDR3 is 13 residues long.